This T cell receptor (beta chain) was identified during a study of cytomegalovirus exposure and HLA in healthy donors. The CDR3 spans 16 residues. CDR1 and CDR2 (germline): LGHNA, YNFKEQ. PCR primers comprised 60 Vbeta and 13 Jbeta primers. Sequencing was performed with immunoSEQ multiplex PCR; in TCRdb, only in-frame clones are kept and a portion is missing. The sample consists of fewer than 200,000 clones, more than 60% of them appearing once. This sequence originates from a male donor in good health and CMV-seronegative. This chain links TRBV4-2 with TRBJ2-5; the D gene is possibly TRBD2 (6 bases). Matching the DNA end better, TRBJ2-7 makes the J call doubtful. Material: PBMCs. In nucleotides, the CDR3 is TGTGCCAGCAGTATGGGTTCGGGGGTATCCACCTACGAGCAGTACTTC. It yields the protein CASSMGSGVSTYEQYF.